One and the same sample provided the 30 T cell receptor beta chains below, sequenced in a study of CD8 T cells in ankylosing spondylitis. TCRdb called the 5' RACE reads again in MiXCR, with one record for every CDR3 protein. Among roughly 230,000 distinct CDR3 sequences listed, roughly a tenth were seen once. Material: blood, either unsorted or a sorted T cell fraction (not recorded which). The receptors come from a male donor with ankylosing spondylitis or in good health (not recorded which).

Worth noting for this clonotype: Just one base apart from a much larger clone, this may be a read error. CDR3 region: CTSSHSEITDTQYF. For the CDR3, the DNA is TGTACCAGCAGCCATAGCGAGATCACAGATACGCAGTATTTT. The J gene is TRBJ2-3, the V gene TRBV12-3 or TRBV12-4; the D gene is possibly TRBD2 (5 bases). This CDR3 is built from 14 residues.

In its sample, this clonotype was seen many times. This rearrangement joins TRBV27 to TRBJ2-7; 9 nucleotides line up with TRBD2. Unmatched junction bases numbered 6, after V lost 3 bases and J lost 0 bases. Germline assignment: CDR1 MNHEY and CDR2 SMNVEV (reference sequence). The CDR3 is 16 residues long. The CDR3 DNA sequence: TGTGCCAGCAGTTTTGGCCTTAGCGGGAGCTCCTACGAGCAGTACTTC. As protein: CASSFGLSGSSYEQYF.

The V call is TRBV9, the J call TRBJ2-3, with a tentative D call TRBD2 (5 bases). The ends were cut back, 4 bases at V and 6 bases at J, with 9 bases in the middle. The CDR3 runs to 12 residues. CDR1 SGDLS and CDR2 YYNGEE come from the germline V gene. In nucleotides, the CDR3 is TGTGCCAGCAGCAACCCGGGGGATACGCAGTATTTT. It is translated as CASSNPGDTQYF.

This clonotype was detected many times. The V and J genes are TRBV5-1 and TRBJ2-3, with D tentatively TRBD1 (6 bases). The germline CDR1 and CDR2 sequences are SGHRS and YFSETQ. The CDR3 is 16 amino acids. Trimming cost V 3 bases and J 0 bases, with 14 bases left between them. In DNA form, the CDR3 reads TGCGCCAGCAGCTCCAGTGGACAGAGCAGCACAGATACGCAGTATTTT. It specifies CASSSSGQSSTDTQYF. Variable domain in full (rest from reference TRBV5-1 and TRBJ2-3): KAGVTQTPRYLIKTRGQQVTLSCSPISGHRSVSWYQQTPGQGLQFLFEYFSETQRNKGNFPGRFSGRQFSNSRSEMNVSTLELGDSALYLCASSSSGQSSTDTQYFGPGTRLTVL.

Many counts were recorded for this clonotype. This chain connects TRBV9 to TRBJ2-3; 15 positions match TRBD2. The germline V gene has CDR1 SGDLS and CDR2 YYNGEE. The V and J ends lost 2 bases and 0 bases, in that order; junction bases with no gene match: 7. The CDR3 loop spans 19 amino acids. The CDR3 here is CASSVGLAGGRSSTDTQYF. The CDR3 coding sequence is TGTGCCAGCAGCGTCGGACTAGCGGGAGGGCGGAGTAGCACAGATACGCAGTATTTT.

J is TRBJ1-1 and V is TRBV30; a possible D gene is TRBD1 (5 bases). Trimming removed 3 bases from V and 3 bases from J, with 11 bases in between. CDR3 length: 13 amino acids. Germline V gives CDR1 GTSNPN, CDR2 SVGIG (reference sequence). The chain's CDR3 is CAWRRQRDTEAFF. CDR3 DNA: TGTGCCTGGAGGCGACAGCGGGACACTGAAGCTTTCTTT.

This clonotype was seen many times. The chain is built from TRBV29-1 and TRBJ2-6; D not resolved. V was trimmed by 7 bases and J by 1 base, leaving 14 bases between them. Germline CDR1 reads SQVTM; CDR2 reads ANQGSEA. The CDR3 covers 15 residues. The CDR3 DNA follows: TGCAGCGCCGGAAGATTGAGGTCTGGGGCCAACGTCCTGACTTTC. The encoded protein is CSAGRLRSGANVLTF.

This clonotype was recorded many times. CDR3 nucleotides: TGTGCCAGCTCAAGACAGGGACCTCGCAATCAGCCCCAGCATTTT. Its translation is CASSRQGPRNQPQHF. The chain is built from TRBV6-2 or TRBV6-3 and TRBJ1-5; 7 bases are shared with TRBD1. V shed 8 bases, J shed 2 bases, and the junction held 9 bases outside the gene matches. The CDR3 covers 15 residues. CDR1 and CDR2 from the germline V gene are MNHEY and SVGEGT.

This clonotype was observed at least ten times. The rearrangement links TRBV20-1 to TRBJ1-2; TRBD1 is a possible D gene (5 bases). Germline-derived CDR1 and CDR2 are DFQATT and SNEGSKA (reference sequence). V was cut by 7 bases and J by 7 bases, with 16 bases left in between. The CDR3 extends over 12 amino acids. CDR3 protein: CSVGGDSFGYTF. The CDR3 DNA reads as TGCAGTGTAGGCGGGGACTCTTTTGGCTACACCTTC.

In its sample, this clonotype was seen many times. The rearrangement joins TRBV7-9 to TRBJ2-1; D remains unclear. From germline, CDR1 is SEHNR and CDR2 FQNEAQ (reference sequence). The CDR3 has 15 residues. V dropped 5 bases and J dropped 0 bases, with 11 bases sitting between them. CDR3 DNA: TGTGCCAGCAGCCTAGGAACGGCCTCCTACAATGAGCAGTTCTTC. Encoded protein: CASSLGTASYNEQFF.

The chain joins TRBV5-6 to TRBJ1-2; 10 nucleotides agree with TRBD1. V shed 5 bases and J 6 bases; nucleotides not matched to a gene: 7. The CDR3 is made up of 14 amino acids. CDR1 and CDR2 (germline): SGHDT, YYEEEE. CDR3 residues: CASRSTGTGDGYTF. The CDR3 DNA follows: TGTGCCAGCAGGTCGACCGGGACAGGGGATGGCTACACCTTC.

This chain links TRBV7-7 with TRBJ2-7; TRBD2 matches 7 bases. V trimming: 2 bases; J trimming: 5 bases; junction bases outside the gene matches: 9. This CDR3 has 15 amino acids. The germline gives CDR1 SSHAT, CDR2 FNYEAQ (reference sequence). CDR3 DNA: TGTGCCAGCAGCTTAAACCCGTCGGGGAGGGACGAGCAGTACTTC. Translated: CASSLNPSGRDEQYF.

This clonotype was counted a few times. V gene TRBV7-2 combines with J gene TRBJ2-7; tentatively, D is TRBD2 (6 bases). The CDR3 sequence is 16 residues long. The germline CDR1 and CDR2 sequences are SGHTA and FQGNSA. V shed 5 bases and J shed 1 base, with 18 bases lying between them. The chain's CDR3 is CASSRGEPQVSYEQYF. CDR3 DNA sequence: TGTGCCAGCAGCCGCGGGGAGCCCCAGGTATCCTACGAGCAGTACTTC. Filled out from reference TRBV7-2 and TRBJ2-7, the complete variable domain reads GAGVSQSPSNKVTEKGKDVELRCDPISGHTALYWYRQSLGQGLEFLIYFQGNSAPDKSGLPSDRFSAERTGGSVSTLTIQRTQQEDSAVYLCASSRGEPQVSYEQYFGPGTRLTVT.

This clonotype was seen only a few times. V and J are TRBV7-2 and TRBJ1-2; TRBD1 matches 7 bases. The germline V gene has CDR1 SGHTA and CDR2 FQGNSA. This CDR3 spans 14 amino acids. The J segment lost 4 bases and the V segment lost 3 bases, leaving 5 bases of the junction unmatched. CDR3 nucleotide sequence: TGTGCCAGCAGCTTCACTTGGACAGGCTATGGCTACACCTTC. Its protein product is CASSFTWTGYGYTF.

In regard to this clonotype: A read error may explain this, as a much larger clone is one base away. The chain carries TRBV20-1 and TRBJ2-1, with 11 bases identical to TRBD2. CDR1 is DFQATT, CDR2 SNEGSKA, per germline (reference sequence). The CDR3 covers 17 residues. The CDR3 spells CCASAIPGLAAYNEQFF. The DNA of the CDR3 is TGCTGTGCTAGCGCGATCCCGGGACTAGCGGCCTACAATGAGCAGTTCTTC.

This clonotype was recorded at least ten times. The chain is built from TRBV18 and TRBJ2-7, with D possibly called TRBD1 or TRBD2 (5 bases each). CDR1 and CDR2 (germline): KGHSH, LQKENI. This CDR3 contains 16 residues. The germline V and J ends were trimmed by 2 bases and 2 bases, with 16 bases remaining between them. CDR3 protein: CASSPGVRPGPYEQYF. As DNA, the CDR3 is TGTGCCAGCTCACCAGGTGTGCGACCGGGACCCTACGAGCAGTACTTC.

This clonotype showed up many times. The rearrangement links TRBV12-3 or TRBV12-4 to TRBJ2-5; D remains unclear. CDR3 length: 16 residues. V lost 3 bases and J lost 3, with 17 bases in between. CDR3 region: CASSFGRMSVKETQYF. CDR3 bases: TGTGCCAGCAGTTTTGGACGGATGTCCGTTAAAGAGACCCAGTACTTC.

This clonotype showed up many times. CDR3 sequence (DNA): TGTGCCAGCAGTAGGACAGGGGGCGCAAGGAGTGGCTACACCTTC. Translation: CASSRTGGARSGYTF. The gene calls are TRBV6-1 and TRBJ1-2, with 11 bases that match TRBD1. Germline V gives CDR1 MNHNS, CDR2 SASEGT. V lost 5 bases, J lost 7 bases, and 9 bases stayed unmatched. The CDR3 runs to 15 residues.

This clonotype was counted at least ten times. The CDR3 DNA reads TGTGCCAGTAGTATGACCAACAGGGGGCTGACCGGGGAGCTGTTTTTT. This translates into CASSMTNRGLTGELFF. The chain is built from TRBV19 and TRBJ2-2, with 9 bases fitting TRBD1. Germline V gene data show CDR1 as LNHDA and CDR2 as SQIVND (reference sequence). The CDR3 extends over 16 amino acids. J gave up 5 bases and V 3 bases, and 7 bases lay outside the gene matches.

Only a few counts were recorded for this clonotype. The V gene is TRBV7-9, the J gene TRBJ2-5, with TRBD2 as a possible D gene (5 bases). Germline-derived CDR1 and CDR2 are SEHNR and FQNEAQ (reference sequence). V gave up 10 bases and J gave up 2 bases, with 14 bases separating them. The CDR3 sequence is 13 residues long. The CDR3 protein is CATLRGPQETQYF. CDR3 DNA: TGTGCCACCCTGAGAGGGCCTCAAGAGACCCAGTACTTC.

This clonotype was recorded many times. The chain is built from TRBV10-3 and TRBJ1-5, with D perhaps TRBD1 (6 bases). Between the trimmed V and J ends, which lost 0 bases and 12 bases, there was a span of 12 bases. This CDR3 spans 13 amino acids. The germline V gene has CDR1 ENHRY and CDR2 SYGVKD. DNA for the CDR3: TGTGCCATCAGTGAGTCAGGCAGGGGAGGCCAGCATTTT. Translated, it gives CAISESGRGGQHF.

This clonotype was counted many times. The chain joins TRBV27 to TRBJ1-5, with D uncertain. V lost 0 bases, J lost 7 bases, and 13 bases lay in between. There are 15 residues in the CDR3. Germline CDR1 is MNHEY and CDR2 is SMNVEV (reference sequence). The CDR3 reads CASSLSGGVSQPQHF. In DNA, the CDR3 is TGTGCCAGCAGTTTATCGGGCGGGGTTAGCCAGCCCCAGCATTTT.

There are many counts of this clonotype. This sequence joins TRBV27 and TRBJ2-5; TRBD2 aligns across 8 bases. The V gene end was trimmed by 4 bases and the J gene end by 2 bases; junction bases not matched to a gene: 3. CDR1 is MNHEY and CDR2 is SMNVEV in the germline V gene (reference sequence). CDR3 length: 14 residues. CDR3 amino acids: CASSSLAGQETQYF. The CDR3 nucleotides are TGTGCCAGCAGTTCCTTAGCGGGGCAAGAGACCCAGTACTTC.

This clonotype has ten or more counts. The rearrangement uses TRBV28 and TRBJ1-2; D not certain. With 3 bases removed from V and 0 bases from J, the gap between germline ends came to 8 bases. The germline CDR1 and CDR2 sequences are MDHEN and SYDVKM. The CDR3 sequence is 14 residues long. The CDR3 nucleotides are TGTGCCAGCAGTTTGGGCCGTTCTAACTATGGCTACACCTTC. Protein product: CASSLGRSNYGYTF.

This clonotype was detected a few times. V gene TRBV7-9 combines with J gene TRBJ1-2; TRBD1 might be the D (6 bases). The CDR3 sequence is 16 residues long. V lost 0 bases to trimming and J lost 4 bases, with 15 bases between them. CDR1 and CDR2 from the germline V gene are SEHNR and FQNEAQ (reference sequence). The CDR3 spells CASSLARGGAFYGYTF. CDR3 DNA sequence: TGTGCCAGCAGCTTAGCGAGGGGGGGGGCCTTCTATGGCTACACCTTC.

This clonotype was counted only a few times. In DNA, the CDR3 is TGTGCCAGCAGCCCCTCCGTCGGAGGAGCTTTCTTT. Residues: CASSPSVGGAFF. The rearrangement links TRBV7-2 to TRBJ1-1; D unclear. The V end was cut by 5 bases, the J end by 10 bases, with 14 bases between. The germline V gene encodes CDR1 SGHTA and CDR2 FQGNSA. The CDR3 length is 12 residues. The entire variable domain, with the rest obtained from reference TRBV7-2 and TRBJ1-1, is as follows: GAGVSQSPSNKVTEKGKDVELRCDPISGHTALYWYRQSLGQGLEFLIYFQGNSAPDKSGLPSDRFSAERTGGSVSTLTIQRTQQEDSAVYLCASSPSVGGAFFGQGTRLTVV.

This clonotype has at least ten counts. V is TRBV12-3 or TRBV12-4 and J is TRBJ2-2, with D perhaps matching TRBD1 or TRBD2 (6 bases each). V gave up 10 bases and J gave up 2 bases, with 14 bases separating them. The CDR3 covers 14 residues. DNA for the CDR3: TGTGCCACTGGGGGGCATTTAAACACCGGGGAGCTGTTTTTT. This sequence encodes CATGGHLNTGELFF.

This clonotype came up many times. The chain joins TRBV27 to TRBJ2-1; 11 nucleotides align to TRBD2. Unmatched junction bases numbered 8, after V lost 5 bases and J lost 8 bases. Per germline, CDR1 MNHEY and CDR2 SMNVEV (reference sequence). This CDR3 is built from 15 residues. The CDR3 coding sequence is TGTGCCAGCAGTATCCGACTAGCGGGACATGATGAGCAGTTCTTC. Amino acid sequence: CASSIRLAGHDEQFF.

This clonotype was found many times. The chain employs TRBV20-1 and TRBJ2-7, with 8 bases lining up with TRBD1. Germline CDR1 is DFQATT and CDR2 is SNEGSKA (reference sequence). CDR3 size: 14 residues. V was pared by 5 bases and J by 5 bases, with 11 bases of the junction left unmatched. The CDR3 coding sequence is TGCAGTGCTGTCGGGACAGGACGATTCCACGAGCAGTACTTC. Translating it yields CSAVGTGRFHEQYF.

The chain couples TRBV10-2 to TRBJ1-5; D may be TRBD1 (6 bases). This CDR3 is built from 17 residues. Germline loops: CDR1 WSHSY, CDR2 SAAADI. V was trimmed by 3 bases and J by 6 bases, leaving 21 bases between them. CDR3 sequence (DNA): TGCGCCAGCAGTGAATCGCCGACACTGGGGGCCGGTCAGCCCCAGCATTTT. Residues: CASSESPTLGAGQPQHF.